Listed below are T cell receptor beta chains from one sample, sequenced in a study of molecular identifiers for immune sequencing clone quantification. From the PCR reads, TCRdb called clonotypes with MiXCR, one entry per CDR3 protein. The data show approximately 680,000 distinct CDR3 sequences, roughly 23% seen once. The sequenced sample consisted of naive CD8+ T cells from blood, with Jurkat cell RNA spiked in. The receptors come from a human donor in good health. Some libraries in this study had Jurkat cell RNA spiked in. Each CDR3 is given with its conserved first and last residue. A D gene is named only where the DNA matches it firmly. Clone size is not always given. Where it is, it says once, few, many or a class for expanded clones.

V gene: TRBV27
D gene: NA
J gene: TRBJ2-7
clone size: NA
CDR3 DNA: TGTGCCAGCTGGACAGTGGGCACCTCCGAGCAGTACTTC
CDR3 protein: CASWTVGTSEQYF

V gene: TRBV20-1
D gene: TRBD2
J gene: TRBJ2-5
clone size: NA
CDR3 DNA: TGCAGTGCTAGAACAGGACTAGCGCAAGAGACCCAGTACTTC
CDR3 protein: CSARTGLAQETQYF

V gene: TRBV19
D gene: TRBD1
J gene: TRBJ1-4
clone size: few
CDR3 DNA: TGTGCCAGTAGTACGCCGGGACAGGGGGCTGAAAAACTGTTTTTT
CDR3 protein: CASSTPGQGAEKLFF

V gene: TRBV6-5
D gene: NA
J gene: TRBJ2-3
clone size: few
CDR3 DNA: TGTGCCACCACAAGTTCGGGGATATACACAGATACGCAGTATTTT
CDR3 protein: CATTSSGIYTDTQYF

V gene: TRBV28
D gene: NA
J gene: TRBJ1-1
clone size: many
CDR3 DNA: TGTGCCAGCAGGAGGGAAGCGATGAACACTGAAGCTTTCTTT
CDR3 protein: CASRREAMNTEAFF

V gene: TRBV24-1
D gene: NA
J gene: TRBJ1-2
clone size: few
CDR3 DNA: TGTGCCACCAGTGATTTGTTTGAGATGGTTATTTTTGGAGACTCGTCTGGCTACACCTTC
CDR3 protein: CATSDLFEMVIFGDSSGYTF

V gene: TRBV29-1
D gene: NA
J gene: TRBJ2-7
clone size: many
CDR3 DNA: TGCAGCGTTGAAAGTGGGTACGAGCAGTACTTC
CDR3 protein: CSVESGYEQYF

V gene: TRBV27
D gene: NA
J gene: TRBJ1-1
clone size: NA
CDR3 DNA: TGTGCCCGCAGTTACCGGGGAAACACTGAAGCTTTCTTT
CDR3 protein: CARSYRGNTEAFF

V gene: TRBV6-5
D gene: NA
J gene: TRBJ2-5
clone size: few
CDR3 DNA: TGTGCCAGCGGACCAGACACCCAAGAGACCCAGTACTTC
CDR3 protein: CASGPDTQETQYF

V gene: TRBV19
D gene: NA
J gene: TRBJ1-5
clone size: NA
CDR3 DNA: TGTGCCAGTAGTATATCAATAGGGGGTCAGCCCCAGCATTTT
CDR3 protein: CASSISIGGQPQHF

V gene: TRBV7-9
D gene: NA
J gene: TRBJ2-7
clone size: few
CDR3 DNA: TGTGCCAGCAGCGCAAGTCTCCCTAGCTACGAGCAGTACTTC
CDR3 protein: CASSASLPSYEQYF

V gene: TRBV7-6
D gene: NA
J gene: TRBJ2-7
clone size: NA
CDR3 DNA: TGTGCCAGCAGCTTACGGGATGGCGGCTACGAGCAGTACTTC
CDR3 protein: CASSLRDGGYEQYF

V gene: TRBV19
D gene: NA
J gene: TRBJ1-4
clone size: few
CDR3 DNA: TGTGCCACCTCCGGGACCGGGAGTGAAAAACAGTTTTTT
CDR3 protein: CATSGTGSEKQFF

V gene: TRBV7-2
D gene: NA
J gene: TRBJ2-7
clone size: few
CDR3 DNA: TGTGCCAGCAACTTAGGGGGGACTGGACTCTACGAGCAGTACTTC
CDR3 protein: CASNLGGTGLYEQYF

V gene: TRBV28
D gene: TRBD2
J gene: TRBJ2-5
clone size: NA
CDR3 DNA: TGTGCCAGCAGGGGGGGGTTGAGCGGGAGTCGGGAGCCCCAGTACTTC
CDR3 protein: CASRGGLSGSREPQYF

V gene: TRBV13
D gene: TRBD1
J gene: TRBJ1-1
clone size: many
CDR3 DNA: TGTGCCAGCAGCCAAGGGACAGGGGGCTTGGCTGAAGCTTTCTTT
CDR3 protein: CASSQGTGGLAEAFF

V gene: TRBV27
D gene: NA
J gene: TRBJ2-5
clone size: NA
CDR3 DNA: TGTGCCAGCAGTTTCTTGGGGGGAGTGGAGGAGACCCAGTACTTC
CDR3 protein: CASSFLGGVEETQYF

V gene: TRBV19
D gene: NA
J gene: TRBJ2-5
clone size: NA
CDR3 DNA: TGTGCCAGTAGTAGGAGACCCTCTTGGCAAGAGACCCAGTACTTC
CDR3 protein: CASSRRPSWQETQYF

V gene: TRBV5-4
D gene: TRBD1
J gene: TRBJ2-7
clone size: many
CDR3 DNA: TGTGCCAGCAGCCCTCGGTTTACAGGGGCTTTTGACGAGCAGTACTTC
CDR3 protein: CASSPRFTGAFDEQYF

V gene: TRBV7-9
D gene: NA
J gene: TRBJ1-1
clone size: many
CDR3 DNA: TGTGCCAGCAGCTTACACCCGGTTGAAGCTTTCTTT
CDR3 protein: CASSLHPVEAFF

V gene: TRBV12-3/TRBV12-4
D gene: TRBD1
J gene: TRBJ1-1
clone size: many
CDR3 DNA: TGTGCCAGCAGACAACAGGGGATGGACACTGAAGCTTTCTTT
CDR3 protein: CASRQQGMDTEAFF

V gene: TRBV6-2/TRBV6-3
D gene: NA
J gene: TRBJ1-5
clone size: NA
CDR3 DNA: TGTGCCAGCAGTTCCTCGTTCCGCGGCAATCAGCCCCAGCATTTT
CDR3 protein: CASSSSFRGNQPQHF

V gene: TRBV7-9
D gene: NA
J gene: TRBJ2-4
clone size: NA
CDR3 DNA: TGTGCCAGCAGCCCCTCGGAATGGACCAGGTCGCCCAAAAACATTCAGTACTTC
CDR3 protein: CASSPSEWTRSPKNIQYF

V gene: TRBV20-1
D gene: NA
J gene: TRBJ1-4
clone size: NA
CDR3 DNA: TGCAGTGCTAGAGCAACACCGAAACGGTTTGAGGAAAAACTGTTTTTT
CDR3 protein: CSARATPKRFEEKLFF

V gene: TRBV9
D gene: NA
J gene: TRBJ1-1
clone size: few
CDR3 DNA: TGTGCCAGCAGCACCGGGGCCCACACTGAAGCTTTCTTT
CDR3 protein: CASSTGAHTEAFF

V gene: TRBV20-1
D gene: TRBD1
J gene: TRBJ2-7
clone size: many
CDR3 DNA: TGCAGTGCAAAGGGACAGCACTCCTACGAGCAGTACTTC
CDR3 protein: CSAKGQHSYEQYF

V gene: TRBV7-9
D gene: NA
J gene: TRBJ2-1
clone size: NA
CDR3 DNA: TGTGCCAGCAGCTTAATGGGGGACTACAATGAGCAGTTCTTC
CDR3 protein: CASSLMGDYNEQFF

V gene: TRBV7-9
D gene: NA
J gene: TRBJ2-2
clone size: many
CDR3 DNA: TGTGCCAGCAGCGGGACTCCCGGCACCGGGGAGCTGTTTTTT
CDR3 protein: CASSGTPGTGELFF

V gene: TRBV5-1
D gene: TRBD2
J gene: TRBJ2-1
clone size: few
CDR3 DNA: TGCGCCAGCAGCCAACCTAGCGGGGTAGTTTACAATGAGCAGTTCTTC
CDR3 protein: CASSQPSGVVYNEQFF

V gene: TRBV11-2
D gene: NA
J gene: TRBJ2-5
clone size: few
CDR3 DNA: TGTGCCTCCAAGCTGGGGGGAAAGACCCAGTACTTC
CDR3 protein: CASKLGGKTQYF

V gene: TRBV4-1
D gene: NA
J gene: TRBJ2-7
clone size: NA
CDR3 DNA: TGCGCCAGCAGCCAAGTCACGGGGGCCCCCTACGAGCAGTACTTC
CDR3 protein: CASSQVTGAPYEQYF

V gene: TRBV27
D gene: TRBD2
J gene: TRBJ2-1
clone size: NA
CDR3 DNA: TGTGCCAGCAGTTTCCTAGCGGACAATGAGCAGTTCTTC
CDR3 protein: CASSFLADNEQFF

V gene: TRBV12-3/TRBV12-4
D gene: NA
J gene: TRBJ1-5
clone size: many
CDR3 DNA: TGTGCCAGCAGTCCGGGGGATTTTAGCAATCAGCCCCAGCATTTT
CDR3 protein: CASSPGDFSNQPQHF

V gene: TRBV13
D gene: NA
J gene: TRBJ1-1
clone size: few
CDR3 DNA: TGTGCCAGCAGCTTAGCTTGGGGGGCCGACACTGAAGCTTTCTTT
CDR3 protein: CASSLAWGADTEAFF

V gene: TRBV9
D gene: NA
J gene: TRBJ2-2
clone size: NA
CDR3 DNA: TGTGCCAGCAGCGCAGTTACCACCGGGGAGCTGTTTTTT
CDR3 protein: CASSAVTTGELFF

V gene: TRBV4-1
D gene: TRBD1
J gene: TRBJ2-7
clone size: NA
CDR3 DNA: TGCGCCAACAGCCACGGACAGGGGGCGTCCTACGAGCAGTACTTC
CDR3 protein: CANSHGQGASYEQYF

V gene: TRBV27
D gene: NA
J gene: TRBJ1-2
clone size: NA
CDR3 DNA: TGTGCCAGCAGTTTGGACAGCCTTATTAACTATGGCTACACCTTC
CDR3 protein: CASSLDSLINYGYTF

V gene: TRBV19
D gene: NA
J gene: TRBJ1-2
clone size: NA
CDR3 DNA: TGTGCCAGTACCCAGTATGTGGGACATGGCTACACCTTC
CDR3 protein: CASTQYVGHGYTF

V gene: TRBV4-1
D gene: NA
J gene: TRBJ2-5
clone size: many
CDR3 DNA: TGCGCCAGCAGCCAAGTGGAGGGGCTACAAGAGACCCAGTACTTC
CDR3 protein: CASSQVEGLQETQYF

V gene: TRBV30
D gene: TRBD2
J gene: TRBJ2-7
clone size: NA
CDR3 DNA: TGTGCCTGGAGGGAAACAAGCCCGTCCAGCGGGACCTACGAGCAGTACTTC
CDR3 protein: CAWRETSPSSGTYEQYF

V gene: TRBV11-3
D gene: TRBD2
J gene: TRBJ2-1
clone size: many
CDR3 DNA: TGTGCCAGCAGCCTTAGCGGGGTCTACAATGAGCAGTTCTTC
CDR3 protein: CASSLSGVYNEQFF

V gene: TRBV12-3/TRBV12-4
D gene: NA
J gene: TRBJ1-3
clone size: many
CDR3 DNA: TGTGCCAGCGGGGAAAACACCATATATTTT
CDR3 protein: CASGENTIYF